This T cell receptor beta chain emerged from a study of T cell responses to AZD1222 COVID-19 vaccine. Timing groups of about 4 and about 12 weeks for second doses were pooled. The CDR3 extends over 12 amino acids. The germline V gene encodes CDR1 SNHLY and CDR2 FYNNEI. V dropped 7 bases and J dropped 5 bases, with 11 bases sitting between them. Sequenced by immunoSEQ multiplex PCR; TCRdb stores in-frame clones only, minus some. The sample has roughly 80,000 clones, about nine tenths seen once. Study conclusions and caveats: Females outnumbered males among donors, who were mostly white British; clonal diversity was possibly underestimated. Sampling captured repertoires only after the peak T cell response. After two AZD1222 doses, spike-specific TCR breadth and depth rose versus day 0.

On this clone: Its antigen is currently unknown.

The sequence was collected from an adult who received the AZD1222 COVID-19 vaccine. The genes are TRBV2 and TRBJ2-5; D is unclear. Source: peripheral blood, taken 28 days after the second AZD1222 dose. The CDR3, as DNA: TGTGCCAGCACTGCCTATGGGGAGACCCAGTACTTC. Translation: CASTAYGETQYF.